This record covers a single T cell receptor (beta chain). These data originate in a study of control samples from healthy donors and cancer patients. Here immunoSEQ multiplex PCR was the method, and the copy in TCRdb shows in-frame clones only, minus some. The sample records approximately 170,000 clones, around 90% being singletons. CDR3 size: 14 residues. Germline V gene sequence: CDR1 MNHEY, CDR2 SVGAGI. V was cut by 6 bases and J by 0 bases, with 12 bases left in between. This chain joins TRBV6-5 and TRBJ2-7; no clear D. The sequenced sample consisted of blood. This sequence originates from a woman aged 45 to 65 in good health. CDR3 bases: TGTGCCAGCAGGGCTGGACGGAACTCCTACGAGCAGTACTTC. Translated, it gives CASRAGRNSYEQYF.